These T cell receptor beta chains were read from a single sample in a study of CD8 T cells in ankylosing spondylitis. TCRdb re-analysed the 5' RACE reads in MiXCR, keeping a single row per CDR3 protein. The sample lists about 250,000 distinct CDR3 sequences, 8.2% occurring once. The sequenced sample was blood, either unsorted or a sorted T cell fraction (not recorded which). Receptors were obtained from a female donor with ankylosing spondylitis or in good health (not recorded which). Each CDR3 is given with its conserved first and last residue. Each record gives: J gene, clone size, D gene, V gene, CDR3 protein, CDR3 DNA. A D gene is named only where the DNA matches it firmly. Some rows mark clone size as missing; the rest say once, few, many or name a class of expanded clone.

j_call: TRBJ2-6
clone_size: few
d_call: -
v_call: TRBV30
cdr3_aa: CAFSRGPLMIATGANVLTF
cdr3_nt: TGTGCCTTTAGCCGAGGACCTTTAATGATAGCGACTGGGGCCAACGTCCTGACTTTC

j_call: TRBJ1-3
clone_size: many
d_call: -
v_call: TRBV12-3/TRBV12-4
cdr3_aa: CASSLVVSGNTIYF
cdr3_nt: TGTGCCAGCAGCCTTGTCGTCTCTGGAAACACCATATATTTT

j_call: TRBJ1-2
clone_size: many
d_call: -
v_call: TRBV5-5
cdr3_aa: CASSHSGSFYGYTF
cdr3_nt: TGTGCCAGCAGCCATTCCGGCAGCTTCTATGGCTACACCTTC

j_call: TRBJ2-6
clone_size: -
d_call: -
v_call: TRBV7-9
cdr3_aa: CASRSLPGTSTTGSGANVLTF
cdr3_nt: TGTGCCAGCAGATCTCTCCCCGGGACCTCAACCACGGGTTCTGGGGCCAACGTCCTGACTTTC

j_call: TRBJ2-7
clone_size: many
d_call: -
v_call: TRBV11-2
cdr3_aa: CASRTSLYEQYF
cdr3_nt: TGTGCCAGCAGGACTAGTCTCTACGAGCAGTACTTC

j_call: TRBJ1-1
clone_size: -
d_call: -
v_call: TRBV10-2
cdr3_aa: CASSESGTVDTEAFF
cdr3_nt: TGCGCCAGCAGTGAGTCGGGGACGGTTGACACTGAAGCTTTCTTT

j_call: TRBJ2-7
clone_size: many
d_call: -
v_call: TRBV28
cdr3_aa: CASSWGGQTYEQYF
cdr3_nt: TGTGCCAGCAGTTGGGGCGGACAGACCTACGAGCAGTACTTC

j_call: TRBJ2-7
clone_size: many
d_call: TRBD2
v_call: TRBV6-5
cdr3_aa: CASSYSGGISYEQYF
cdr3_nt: TGTGCCAGCAGTTACTCCGGGGGGATCTCCTACGAGCAGTACTTC

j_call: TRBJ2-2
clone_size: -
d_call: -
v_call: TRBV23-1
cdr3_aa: CASSHRVAGELFF
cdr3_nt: TGCGCCAGCAGTCATAGGGTGGCCGGGGAGCTGTTTTTT

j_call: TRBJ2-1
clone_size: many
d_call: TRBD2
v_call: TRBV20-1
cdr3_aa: CSARGAGGLNEQFF
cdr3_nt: TGCAGTGCTAGAGGGGCGGGAGGCTTAAATGAGCAGTTCTTC

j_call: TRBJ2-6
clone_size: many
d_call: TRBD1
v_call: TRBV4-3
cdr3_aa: CASSHFPGQGESGANVLTF
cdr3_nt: TGCGCCAGCAGCCATTTCCCGGGACAGGGGGAATCTGGGGCCAACGTCCTGACTTTC

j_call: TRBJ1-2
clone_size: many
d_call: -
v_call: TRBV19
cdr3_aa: CASSSHGGYGYTF
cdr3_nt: TGTGCCAGTAGTTCCCATGGAGGATATGGCTACACCTTC

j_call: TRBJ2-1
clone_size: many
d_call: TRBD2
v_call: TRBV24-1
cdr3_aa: CATSEGAGRYNEQFF
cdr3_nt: TGTGCCACCAGTGAGGGAGCGGGGAGATACAATGAGCAGTTCTTC

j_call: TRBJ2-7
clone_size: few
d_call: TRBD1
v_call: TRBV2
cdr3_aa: CASSEGPGGSYEQYF
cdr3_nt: TGTGCCAGCAGTGAAGGACCAGGGGGAAGTTACGAGCAGTACTTC

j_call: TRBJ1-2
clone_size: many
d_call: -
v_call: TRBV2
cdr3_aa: CASSDWTENYSNYGYTF
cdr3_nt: TGTGCCAGTTCGGACTGGACAGAGAACTATTCTAACTATGGCTACACCTTC

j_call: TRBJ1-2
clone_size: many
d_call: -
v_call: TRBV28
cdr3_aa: CASSPIGRGYTF
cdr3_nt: TGTGCCAGCAGCCCGATAGGAAGAGGCTACACCTTC

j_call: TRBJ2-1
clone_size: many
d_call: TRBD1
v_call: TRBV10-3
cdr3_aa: CATLDRGPLDEQFF
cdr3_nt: TGTGCCACCCTGGACAGGGGACCCCTCGATGAGCAGTTCTTC

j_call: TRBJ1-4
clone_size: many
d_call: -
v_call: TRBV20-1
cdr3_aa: CSARDFGGKDEKLFF
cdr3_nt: TGCAGTGCTAGAGATTTCGGGGGGAAGGATGAAAAACTGTTTTTT

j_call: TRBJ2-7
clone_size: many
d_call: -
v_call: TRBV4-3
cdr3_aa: CASSQEPAGRYEQYF
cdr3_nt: TGCGCCAGCAGCCAAGAACCGGCCGGGCGATACGAGCAGTACTTC

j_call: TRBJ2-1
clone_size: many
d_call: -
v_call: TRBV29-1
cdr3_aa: CSVEGNEQFF
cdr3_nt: TGCAGCGTTGAGGGGAATGAGCAGTTCTTC

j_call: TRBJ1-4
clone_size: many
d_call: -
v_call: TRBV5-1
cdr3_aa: CASSPWTGGKLFF
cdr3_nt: TGCGCCAGCAGCCCATGGACGGGGGGAAAACTGTTTTTT

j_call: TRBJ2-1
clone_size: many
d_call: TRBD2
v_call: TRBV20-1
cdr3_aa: CSASPAGTRGNNEQFF
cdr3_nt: TGCAGTGCTAGCCCCGCCGGGACTAGGGGAAACAATGAGCAGTTCTTC

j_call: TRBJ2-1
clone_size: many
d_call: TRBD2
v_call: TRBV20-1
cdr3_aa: CSARGLAGGLEQFF
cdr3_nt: TGCAGTGCTAGGGGACTAGCGGGAGGGTTGGAGCAGTTCTTC

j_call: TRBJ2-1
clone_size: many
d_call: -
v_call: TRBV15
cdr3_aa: CATSRDNSYNEQFF
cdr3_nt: TGTGCCACCAGCAGAGATAACAGTTACAATGAGCAGTTCTTC

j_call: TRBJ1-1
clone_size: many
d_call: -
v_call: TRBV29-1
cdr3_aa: CSGAAGGNTEAFF
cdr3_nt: TGCAGTGGGGCTGCAGGAGGCAACACTGAAGCTTTCTTT

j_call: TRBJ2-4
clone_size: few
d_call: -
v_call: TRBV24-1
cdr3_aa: CAIRQSAKNIQYF
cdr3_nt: TGTGCTATTAGACAGAGCGCCAAAAACATTCAGTACTTC

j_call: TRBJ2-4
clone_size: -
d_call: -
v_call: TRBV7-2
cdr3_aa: CASSLGALAKNIQYF
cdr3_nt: TGTGCCAGCAGCTTAGGGGCGCTAGCCAAAAACATTCAGTACTTC

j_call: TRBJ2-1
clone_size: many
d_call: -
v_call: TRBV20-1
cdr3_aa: CSARDSRLPYNEQFF
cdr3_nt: TGCAGTGCTAGAGATTCACGCCTCCCTTACAATGAGCAGTTCTTC

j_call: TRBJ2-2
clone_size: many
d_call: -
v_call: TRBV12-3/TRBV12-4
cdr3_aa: CASSLQRDTGELFF
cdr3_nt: TGTGCCAGCAGTCTCCAGCGGGACACCGGGGAGCTGTTTTTT

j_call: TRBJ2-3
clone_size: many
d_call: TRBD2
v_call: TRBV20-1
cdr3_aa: CSARVRWGGSTDTQYF
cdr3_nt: TGCAGTGCTAGGGTTAGGTGGGGAGGGAGCACAGATACGCAGTATTTT

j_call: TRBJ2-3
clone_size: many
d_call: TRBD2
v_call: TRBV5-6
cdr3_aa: CASSQLAATTDTQYF
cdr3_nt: TGTGCCAGCAGCCAACTAGCGGCAACCACAGATACGCAGTATTTT

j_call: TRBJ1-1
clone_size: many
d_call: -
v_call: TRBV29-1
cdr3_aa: CSVGLVGLNTEAFF
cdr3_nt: TGCAGCGTTGGTTTGGTGGGGCTGAACACTGAAGCTTTCTTT

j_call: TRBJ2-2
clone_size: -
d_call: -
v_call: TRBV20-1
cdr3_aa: CSAKGELSVDTGELFF
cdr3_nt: TGCAGTGCCAAGGGGGAGTTATCGGTGGACACCGGGGAGCTGTTTTTT

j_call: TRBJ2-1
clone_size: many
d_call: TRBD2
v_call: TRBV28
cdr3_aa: CASSPSGVPNEQFF
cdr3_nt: TGTGCCAGCAGCCCTAGCGGGGTGCCCAATGAGCAGTTCTTC

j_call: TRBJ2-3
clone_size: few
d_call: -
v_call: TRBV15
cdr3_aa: CATSRDGVGSTDTQYF
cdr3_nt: TGTGCCACCAGCAGAGATGGGGTCGGGTCCACAGATACGCAGTATTTT

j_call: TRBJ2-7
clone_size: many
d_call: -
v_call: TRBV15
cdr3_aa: CATSRDRLPNEQYF
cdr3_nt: TGTGCCACCAGCAGAGATCGACTCCCCAACGAGCAGTACTTC

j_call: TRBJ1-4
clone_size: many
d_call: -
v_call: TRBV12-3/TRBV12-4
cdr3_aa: CASSLTGRGEKLFF
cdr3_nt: TGTGCCAGCAGCCTGACAGGTCGAGGTGAAAAACTGTTTTTT

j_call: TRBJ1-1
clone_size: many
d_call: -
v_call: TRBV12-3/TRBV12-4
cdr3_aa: CASISTGLNTEAFF
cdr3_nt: TGTGCCAGCATCTCTACGGGGCTGAACACTGAAGCTTTCTTT

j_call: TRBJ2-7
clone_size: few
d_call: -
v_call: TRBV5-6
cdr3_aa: CASSRDPYSSYEQYF
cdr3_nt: TGTGCCAGCAGCCGGGACCCCTACTCCTCCTACGAGCAGTACTTC

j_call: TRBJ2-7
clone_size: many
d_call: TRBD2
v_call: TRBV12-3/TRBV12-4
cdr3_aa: CASSFGLAGLSSYEQYF
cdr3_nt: TGTGCCAGCAGTTTTGGACTAGCGGGCTTAAGCTCCTACGAGCAGTACTTC

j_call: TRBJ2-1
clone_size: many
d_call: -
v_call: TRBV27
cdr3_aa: CASTGRARYNEQFF
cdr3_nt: TGTGCCAGCACCGGTAGGGCCCGATACAATGAGCAGTTCTTC

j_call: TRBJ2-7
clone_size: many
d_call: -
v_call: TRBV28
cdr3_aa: CASSSPPDTRYEQYF
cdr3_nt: TGTGCCAGCAGTTCCCCGCCGGACACACGCTACGAGCAGTACTTC

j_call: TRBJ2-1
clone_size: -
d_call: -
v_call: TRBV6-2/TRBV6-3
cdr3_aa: CATMASGRYNEQFF
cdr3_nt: TGTGCCACCATGGCCAGCGGCCGCTACAATGAGCAGTTCTTC

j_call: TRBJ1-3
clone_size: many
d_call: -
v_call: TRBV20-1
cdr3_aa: CSASRERSGNTIYF
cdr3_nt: TGCAGTGCTAGCAGGGAGAGGTCTGGAAACACCATATATTTT

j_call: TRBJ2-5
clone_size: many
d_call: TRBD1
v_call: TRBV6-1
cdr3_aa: CASSRQGARETQYF
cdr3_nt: TGTGCCAGCAGCCGACAGGGGGCTAGGGAGACCCAGTACTTC

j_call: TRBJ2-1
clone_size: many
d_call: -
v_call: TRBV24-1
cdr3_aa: CATSEGADNEQFF
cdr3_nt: TGTGCCACCAGTGAGGGGGCAGACAATGAGCAGTTCTTC

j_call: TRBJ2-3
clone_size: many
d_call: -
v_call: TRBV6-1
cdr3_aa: CASRDPLAAWLTDTQYF
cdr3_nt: TGTGCCAGCAGGGACCCTTTAGCGGCTTGGCTCACAGATACGCAGTATTTT

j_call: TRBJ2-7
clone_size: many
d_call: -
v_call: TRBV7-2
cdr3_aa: CASSPGTYEQYF
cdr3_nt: TGTGCCAGCAGCCCCGGCACCTACGAGCAGTACTTC

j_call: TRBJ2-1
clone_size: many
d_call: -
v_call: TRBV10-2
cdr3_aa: CASPGGSQSYNEQFF
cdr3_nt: TGCGCCAGCCCTGGGGGTAGCCAATCCTACAATGAGCAGTTCTTC

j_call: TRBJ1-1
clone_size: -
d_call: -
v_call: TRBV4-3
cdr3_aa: CASSQITGRAEAFF
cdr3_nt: TGCGCCAGCAGCCAAATAACAGGGAGGGCTGAAGCTTTCTTT

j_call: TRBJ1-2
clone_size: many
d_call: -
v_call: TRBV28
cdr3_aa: CASSSVPQFLPGEHF
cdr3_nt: TGTGCCAGCAGTTCTGTTCCCCAGTTCCTCCCCGGGGAACACTTC

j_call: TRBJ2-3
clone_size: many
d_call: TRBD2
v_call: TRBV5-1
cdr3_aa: CASTRLAGGSTDTQYF
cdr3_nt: TGCGCCAGCACCCGGCTAGCGGGAGGGAGCACAGATACGCAGTATTTT

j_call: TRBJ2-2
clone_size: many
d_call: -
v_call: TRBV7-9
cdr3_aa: CASNGDTSTGELFF
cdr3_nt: TGTGCCAGCAACGGGGACACGTCCACCGGGGAGCTGTTTTTT

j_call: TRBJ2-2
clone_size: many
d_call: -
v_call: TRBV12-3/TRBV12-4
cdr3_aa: CASSSMLNTGELFF
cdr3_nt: TGTGCCAGCAGTTCAATGTTGAACACCGGGGAGCTGTTTTTT

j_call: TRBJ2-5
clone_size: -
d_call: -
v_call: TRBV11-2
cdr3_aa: CASSLTPGTQYF
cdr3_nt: TGTGCCAGCAGCTTAACCCCGGGGACCCAGTACTTC

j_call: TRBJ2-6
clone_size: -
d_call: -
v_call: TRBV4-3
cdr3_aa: CASSQDGGPTSGANVLTF
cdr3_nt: TGCGCCAGCAGCCAAGATGGGGGTCCCACCTCTGGGGCCAACGTCCTGACTTTC